The sequence of this T cell receptor beta chain was determined in a study of patients and donors after allogeneic stem cell transplantation (dated by TCRdb to the early 2020s). This clonotype was observed many times. This receptor's antigen is unknown. At one end the junction does not follow the germline gene, possibly because of a read error. The library was obtained by RT-PCR. TCRdb lists the instrument as NextSeq 550. TCRdb cleaned the public reads at Q25 with fastp, built clones with MiXCR and kept in-frame beta chains. Here each entry gathers all rows of one CDR3 protein and keeps the most common genes and DNA. This sample comprises fewer than 95,000 distinct CDR3 sequences, roughly 5.1% of them detected only once. 2% to 3% of the sample goes to the ten largest clones. Taken from the germline V gene (reference sequence), the CDR1 and CDR2 loops are SSHAT and FNYEAQ. From cysteine to phenylalanine, the CDR3 is 15 amino acids long. Solely the CDR3 DNA is kept, with 45 bases framed from the first base.

The sample consisted of blood, either unsorted or a sorted T cell fraction (not recorded which). The rearrangement joined TRBV7-7 to TRBJ2-5; 7 of the junction bases match TRBD2. This clonotype was sampled from a human donor who was either an allogeneic HSCT recipient or a stem cell or donor lymphocyte infusion donor (not recorded which). It is not recorded whose cells these are; they may come from a transplant donor. The DNA sequence reads TGTGCTAGCAGCTTAGGCCGGGGGGTCCAAGAGACCCAGTACTTC. It specifies CASSLGRGVQETQYF.